The clone carrying this T cell receptor (beta chain) was detected a few times. CDR1 is SGHAT, CDR2 FQNNGV, per germline. Trimming took off 5 bases at V and 5 bases at J, with 18 bases between the two ends. This CDR3 has 16 amino acids. The sample comes from a study of beta chain features in type 1 diabetes. Since all of the isolated RNA was reverse transcribed, expressed TCRB transcripts were what got sequenced. Sequencing used immunoSEQ multiplex PCR; TCRdb keeps in-frame clones, though not all of them. Of 900,000 or so clones listed, about 17% are singletons. The sequenced sample was naive CD4+ T cells from blood. The origin of this receptor is a woman aged 18-30 years in good health. This chain links TRBV11-2 with TRBJ2-2; a possible D gene is TRBD2 (6 bases). CDR3 sequence: CASSLHSLARTGELFF. CDR3 bases: TGTGCCAGCAGCCTGCATTCCCTAGCGAGGACCGGGGAGCTGTTTTTT.